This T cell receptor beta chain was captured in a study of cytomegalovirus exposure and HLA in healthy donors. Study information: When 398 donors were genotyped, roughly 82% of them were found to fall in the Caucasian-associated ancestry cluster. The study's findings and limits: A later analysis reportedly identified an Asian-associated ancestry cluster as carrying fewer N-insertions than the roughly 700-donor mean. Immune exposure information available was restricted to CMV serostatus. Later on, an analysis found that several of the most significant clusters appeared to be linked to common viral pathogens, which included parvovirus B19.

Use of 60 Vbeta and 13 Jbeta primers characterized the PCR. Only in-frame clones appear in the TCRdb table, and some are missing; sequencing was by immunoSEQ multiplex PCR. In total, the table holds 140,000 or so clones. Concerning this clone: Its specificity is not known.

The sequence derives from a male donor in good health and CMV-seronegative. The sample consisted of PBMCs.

CDR3 sequence: CASSIGTGSEGYTF. In DNA, the CDR3 is TGTGCCAGTAGTATAGGGACAGGGTCGGAGGGCTACACCTTC. This chain links TRBV19 with TRBJ1-2; 8 nucleotides match TRBD1. Germline assignment: CDR1 LNHDA and CDR2 SQIVND (reference sequence). After removal of 1 base from V and 8 bases from J, the junction contained 6 bases not matched to a gene. This CDR3 comprises 14 residues.